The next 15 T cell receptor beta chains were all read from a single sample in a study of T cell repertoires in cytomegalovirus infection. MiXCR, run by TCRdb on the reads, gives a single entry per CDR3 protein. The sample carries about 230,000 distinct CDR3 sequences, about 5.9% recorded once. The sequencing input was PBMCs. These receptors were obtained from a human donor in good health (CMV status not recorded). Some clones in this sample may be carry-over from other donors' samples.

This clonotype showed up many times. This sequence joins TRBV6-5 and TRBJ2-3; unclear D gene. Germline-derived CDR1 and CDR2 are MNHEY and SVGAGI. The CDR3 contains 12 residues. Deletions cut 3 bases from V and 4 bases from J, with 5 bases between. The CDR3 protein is CASSYGPDTQYF. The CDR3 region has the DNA TGTGCCAGCAGTTATGGACCAGATACGCAGTATTTT.

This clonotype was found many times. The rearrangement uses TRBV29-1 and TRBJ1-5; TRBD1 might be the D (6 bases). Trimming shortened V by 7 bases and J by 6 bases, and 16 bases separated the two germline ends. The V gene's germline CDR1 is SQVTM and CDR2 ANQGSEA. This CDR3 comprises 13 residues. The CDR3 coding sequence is TGCAGCGCTCGTACAGGGCGAGGTCAGCCCCAGCATTTT. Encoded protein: CSARTGRGQPQHF.

Here the CDR3 DNA reads TGCAGCGTAAGAGAAGGGAGTAGGAACGAGCAGTACTTC. This sequence encodes CSVREGSRNEQYF. The rearrangement uses TRBV29-1 and TRBJ2-7; perhaps TRBD2 as D (5 bases). V was clipped by 6 bases and J by 5 bases, with 17 bases between them. Germline V gene lookup returns CDR1 SQVTM and CDR2 ANQGSEA. The CDR3 is 13 residues long.

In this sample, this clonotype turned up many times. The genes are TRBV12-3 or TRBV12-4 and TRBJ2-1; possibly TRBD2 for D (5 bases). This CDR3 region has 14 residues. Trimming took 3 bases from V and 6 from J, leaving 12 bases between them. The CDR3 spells CASSFVAGLNEQFF. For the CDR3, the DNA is TGTGCCAGCAGTTTCGTGGCAGGACTCAATGAGCAGTTCTTC.

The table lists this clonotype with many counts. CDR3 sequence (DNA): TGTGCCAGCAGCCAAGTCCGGTTGGACGCGGTGGGCTATGGCTACACCTTC. Protein: CASSQVRLDAVGYGYTF. The chain links TRBV14 to TRBJ1-2, with no clear D. This CDR3 comprises 17 residues. Trimming removed 1 base at V and 4 bases at J, with 19 bases between. Germline values: CDR1 SGHDN, CDR2 FVKESK.

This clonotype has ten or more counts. CDR3 DNA sequence: TGTGCTAGTGTACTCCTTGGGCCCCAGCATTTT. Translated, it gives CASVLLGPQHF. The chain has TRBV12-5 and TRBJ1-5; D is undetermined. CDR3 length equals 11 residues. V lost 7 bases and J lost 9, with 10 bases in between. Germline CDR1 reads LGHNT; CDR2 reads FRNRAP.

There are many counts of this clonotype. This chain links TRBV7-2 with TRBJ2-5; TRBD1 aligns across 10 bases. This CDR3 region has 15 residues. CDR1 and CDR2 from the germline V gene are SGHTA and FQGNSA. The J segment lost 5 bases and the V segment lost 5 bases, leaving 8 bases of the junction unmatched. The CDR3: CASSQDRTGGETQYF. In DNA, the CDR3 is TGTGCCAGCAGCCAAGACCGGACAGGGGGTGAGACCCAGTACTTC.

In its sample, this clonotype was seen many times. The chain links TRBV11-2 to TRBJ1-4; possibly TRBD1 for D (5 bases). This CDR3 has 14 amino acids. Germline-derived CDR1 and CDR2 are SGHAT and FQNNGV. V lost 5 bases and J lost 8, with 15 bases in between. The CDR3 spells CASSQEPGTEKLFF. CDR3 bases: TGTGCCAGCAGCCAGGAACCTGGGACCGAAAAACTGTTTTTT.

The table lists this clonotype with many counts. CDR3 amino acids: CASSKRQGQNNSPLHF. CDR3 coding DNA: TGTGCCAGCAGCAAGAGACAGGGACAAAATAATTCACCCCTCCACTTT. V gene TRBV7-6 combines with J gene TRBJ1-6; 7 nucleotides agree with TRBD1. This CDR3 contains 16 residues. With 5 bases clipped from V and 5 bases from J, the junction kept 9 bases outside the gene matches. Germline V lookup: CDR1 SGHVS, CDR2 FNYEAQ.

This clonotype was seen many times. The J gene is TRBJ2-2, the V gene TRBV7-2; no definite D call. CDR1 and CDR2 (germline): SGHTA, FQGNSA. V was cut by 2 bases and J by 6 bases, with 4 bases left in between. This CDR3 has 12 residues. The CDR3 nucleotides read TGTGCCAGCAGCTTACTTGCCGGGGAGCTGTTTTTT. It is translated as CASSLLAGELFF.

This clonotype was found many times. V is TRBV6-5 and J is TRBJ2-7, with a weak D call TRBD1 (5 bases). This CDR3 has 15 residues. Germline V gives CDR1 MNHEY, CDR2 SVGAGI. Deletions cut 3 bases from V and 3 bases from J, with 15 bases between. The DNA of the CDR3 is TGTGCCAGCAGTTATGGGCAGGGTGGGAACTACGAGCAGTACTTC. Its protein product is CASSYGQGGNYEQYF.

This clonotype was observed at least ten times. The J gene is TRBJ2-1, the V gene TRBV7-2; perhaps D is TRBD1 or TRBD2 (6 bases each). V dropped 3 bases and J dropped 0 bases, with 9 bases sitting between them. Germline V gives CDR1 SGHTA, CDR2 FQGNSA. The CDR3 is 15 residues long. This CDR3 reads CASSLEGGSYNEQFF. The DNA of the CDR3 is TGTGCCAGCAGCTTGGAGGGGGGCTCCTACAATGAGCAGTTCTTC.

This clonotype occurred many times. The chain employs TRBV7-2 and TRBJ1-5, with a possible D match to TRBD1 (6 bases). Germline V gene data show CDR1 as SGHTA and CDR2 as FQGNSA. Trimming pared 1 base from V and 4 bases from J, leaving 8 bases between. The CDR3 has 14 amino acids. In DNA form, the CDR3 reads TGTGCCAGCAGCTTAGACAGGGCGAATCAGCCCCAGCATTTT. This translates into CASSLDRANQPQHF. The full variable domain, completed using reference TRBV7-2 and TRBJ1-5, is GAGVSQSPSNKVTEKGKDVELRCDPISGHTALYWYRQSLGQGLEFLIYFQGNSAPDKSGLPSDRFSAERTGGSVSTLTIQRTQQEDSAVYLCASSLDRANQPQHFGDGTRLSIL.

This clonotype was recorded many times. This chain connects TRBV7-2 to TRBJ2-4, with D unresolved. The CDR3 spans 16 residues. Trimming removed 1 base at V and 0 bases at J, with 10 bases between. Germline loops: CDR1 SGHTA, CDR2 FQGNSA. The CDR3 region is CASSLGADLAKNIQYF. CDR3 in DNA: TGTGCCAGCAGCTTAGGGGCGGATTTAGCCAAAAACATTCAGTACTTC.

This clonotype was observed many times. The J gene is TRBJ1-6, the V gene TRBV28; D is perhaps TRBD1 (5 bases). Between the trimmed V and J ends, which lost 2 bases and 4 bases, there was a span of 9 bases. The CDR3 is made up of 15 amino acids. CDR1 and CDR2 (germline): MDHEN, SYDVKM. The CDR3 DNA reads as TGTGCCAGCAGTTTACCAGGGACTTATAATTCACCCCTCCACTTT. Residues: CASSLPGTYNSPLHF.